The TCR beta chain described here comes from a study of blood T cells in healthy people across ages. A second PCR of roughly 7 to 11 cycles used a sample-barcoded 5' primer and a J-beta primer mix. Through a template-switch adaptor with 12 random nucleotides, each cDNA molecule received a tag. At least 3 million CDR3-containing paired-end reads were obtained per sample. TCRdb re-called the 5' RACE reads with MiXCR, one entry per CDR3 protein. This table has 1.5 million to 2 million distinct CDR3 sequences, 25% to 30% appearing once. Every sample had a minimum of 6 million PBMCs isolated. This clonotype was observed many times. The CDR3 runs to 11 residues. Per germline, CDR1 DFQATT and CDR2 SNEGSKA (reference sequence). V was trimmed by 5 bases and J by 9 bases, leaving 13 bases between them.

The sample taken for sequencing was blood. This rearrangement joins TRBV20-1 to TRBJ1-2; TRBD1 might be the D (6 bases). The sequence came from a woman between 25 and 40 years old in good health. CDR3 sequence: CSAWEGECYTF. DNA of the CDR3: TGCAGTGCTTGGGAGGGGGAATGCTACACCTTC.